The 27 T cell receptor beta chains below come from one sample, sequenced in a study of blood T cell repertoires in COVID-19. TCRdb keeps only in-frame clones here, not all; method: immunoSEQ multiplex PCR. The sample shows 30,000 to 35,000 clones, around 87% of them seen only once. What was sequenced was peripheral blood. The receptors shown here come from a man aged 55 to 70 with active COVID-19.

The rearrangement uses TRBV4-1 and TRBJ2-1; TRBD1 might be the D (6 bases). The germline CDR1 and CDR2 sequences are MGHRA and YSYEKL. The CDR3 sequence is 17 residues long. V lost 2 bases and J 3 bases, leaving 17 bases between the germline ends. The DNA of the CDR3 is TGCGCCAGCAGCCAACTACGGACAGAGACCGTCTACAATGAGCAGTTCTTC. Translation gives CASSQLRTETVYNEQFF.

The chain couples TRBV18 to TRBJ1-5, with 10 bases that match TRBD1. This CDR3 comprises 16 residues. The trim removed 3 bases at V and 7 bases at J, leaving 9 bases unmatched. Germline-derived CDR1 and CDR2 are KGHSH and LQKENI. The CDR3 sequence is CASSPRGQGVGQPQHF. CDR3 sequence (DNA): TGTGCCAGCTCACCCCGAGGACAGGGGGTTGGCCAGCCCCAGCATTTT.

The V gene is TRBV7-5, the J gene TRBJ2-1; the table names TRBD1, a call not compared with the DNA. TRBV7-5 is a recognized pseudogene. The CDR3 extends over 18 amino acids. The CDR3 reads CARSPLGQANSSYNEQFF. The CDR3 nucleotides are TGTGCCAGAAGCCCGCTCGGACAGGCCAACAGCTCCTACAATGAGCAGTTCTTC.

The rearrangement joins TRBV6-2 or TRBV6-3 to TRBJ1-1; 9 nucleotides agree with TRBD1. J was trimmed by 4 bases and V by 5 bases; bases with no gene match: 8. Germline V gene data show CDR1 as MNHEY and CDR2 as SVGEGT. The CDR3 extends over 15 amino acids. DNA for the CDR3: TGTGCCAGCAGTAGGTCCGGGACAGGGCCCACTGAAGCTTTCTTT. Its translation: CASSRSGTGPTEAFF.

This clone has a handful of counts. The V call is TRBV10-2, the J call TRBJ1-4, with unresolved D. The CDR3 contains 15 residues. Trimming shortened V by 4 bases and J by 8 bases, and 17 bases separated the two germline ends. The germline CDR1 and CDR2 sequences are WSHSY and SAAADI. The CDR3 DNA is TGCGCCAGCAGTGCCCCTGAGGGAGGTTCAGAAAAACTGTTTTTT. Translated: CASSAPEGGSEKLFF.

This rearrangement joins TRBV6-5 to TRBJ1-1; 7 bases match TRBD1. V shed 0 bases, J shed 4 bases, and the junction held 8 bases outside the gene matches. The germline CDR1 and CDR2 sequences are MNHEY and SVGAGI. The CDR3 runs to 16 residues. This chain's CDR3 is CASSYSPWTGGTEAFF. CDR3 coding DNA: TGTGCCAGCAGTTACTCACCGTGGACAGGCGGCACTGAAGCTTTCTTT.

CDR3 nucleotide sequence: TGCAGTCCGACTAGCGGGCACGAGCAGTACTTC. Its protein product is CSPTSGHEQYF. This chain links TRBV20-1 with TRBJ2-7; 10 bases agree with TRBD2. CDR3 length equals 11 residues. CDR1 DFQATT and CDR2 SNEGSKA come from the germline V gene (reference sequence). Germline trimming cut 8 bases from V and 5 bases from J; bases unmatched to any gene: 3.

The chain has TRBV7-2 and TRBJ2-7; 9 bases agree with TRBD2. Trimming cost V 0 bases and J 2 bases; bases outside gene matches: 2. The CDR3 has 15 amino acids. Germline CDR1 and CDR2: SGHTA and FQGNSA. CDR3 in amino acids: CASSLAGGGAYEQYF. The CDR3 DNA follows: TGTGCCAGCAGCTTAGCCGGCGGGGGGGCCTACGAGCAGTACTTC.

CDR3 nucleotide sequence: TGTGCCAGCAGCCCCAACAGGGGTTGGGCTGGGGCCAACGTCCTGACTTTC. Protein product: CASSPNRGWAGANVLTF. The J gene is TRBJ2-6, the V gene TRBV6-2 or TRBV6-3, with TRBD1 matching 7 bases. Germline CDR1 MNHEY, CDR2 SVGEGT. V lost 6 bases, J lost 2 bases, and 10 bases stayed unmatched. The CDR3 sequence is 17 residues long.

V and J are TRBV4-2 and TRBJ2-1; 7 bases line up with TRBD2. The junction had 11 bases not matched to a gene; V was cut back by 0 bases and J by 6 bases. This CDR3 region has 17 residues. CDR1 and CDR2 from the germline V gene are LGHNA and YNFKEQ. In DNA, the CDR3 is TGTGCCAGCAGCCAAGATCGGAGCGGGGCCGTATTCAATGAGCAGTTCTTC. Its translation: CASSQDRSGAVFNEQFF.

The chain has TRBV7-9 and TRBJ2-3, with 10 bases that match TRBD2. Losses at the gene ends were 7 bases for V and 2 bases for J; bases not matched to a gene: 15. Germline values: CDR1 SEHNR, CDR2 FQNEAQ (reference sequence). The CDR3 is made up of 18 amino acids. The CDR3 sequence is CASNTLPRTSGPTDTQYF. In DNA form, the CDR3 reads TGTGCCAGCAACACACTCCCGAGGACTAGCGGACCCACAGATACGCAGTATTTT.

The chain recombines TRBV15 with TRBJ2-2, with D unresolved. The CDR3 loop spans 15 amino acids. The germline V gene has CDR1 LNHNV and CDR2 YYDKDF (reference sequence). The V gene lost 0 bases and the J gene lost 2 bases, with 7 bases spanning the gap. CDR3 bases: TGTGCCACCAGCAGAGAGGGCACAAACACCGGGGAGCTGTTTTTT. It yields the protein CATSREGTNTGELFF.

This chain links TRBV11-2 with TRBJ2-2, with D possibly being TRBD1 (5 bases). Germline V gene lookup returns CDR1 SGHAT and CDR2 FQNNGV. The germline V and J ends were trimmed by 1 base and 0 bases, with 15 bases remaining between them. The CDR3 consists of 18 residues. The CDR3 is CASSLAGVTATNTGELFF. The CDR3, as DNA: TGTGCCAGCAGCTTAGCCGGCGTGACAGCTACGAACACCGGGGAGCTGTTTTTT.

The V and J genes are TRBV10-3 and TRBJ1-1, with a tentative D call TRBD1 (5 bases). V gave up 3 bases and J gave up 5 bases, with 13 bases separating them. Per the germline V gene, CDR1 is ENHRY and CDR2 is SYGVKD. There are 14 residues in the CDR3. The CDR3 region is CAISDTGTETEAFF. The CDR3 DNA follows: TGTGCCATCAGTGATACAGGTACGGAAACTGAAGCTTTCTTT.

The rearrangement uses TRBV3-1 (or the pseudogene TRBV3-2) and TRBJ2-2; no firm D call. Trimming took off 5 bases at V and 5 bases at J, with 18 bases between the two ends. Germline loops: CDR1 LGHDT, CDR2 YNNKEL (reference sequence). The CDR3 length is 16 residues. Here the CDR3 DNA reads TGTGCCAGCAGCGAACCGGCTTCAGGCTTGACCGGGGAGCTGTTTTTT. Translated, it gives CASSEPASGLTGELFF.

This chain uses TRBV19 with TRBJ1-2, with D possibly TRBD1 on 5 matching bases. The CDR3 loop spans 13 amino acids. Looked up from germline, CDR1 is LNHDA and CDR2 is SQIVND (reference sequence). Trimming took off 2 bases at V and 5 bases at J, with 9 bases between the two ends. The CDR3 DNA follows: TGTGCCAGTAGTATACCAGGGAGGTATGGCTACACCTTC. The encoded protein is CASSIPGRYGYTF.

This rearrangement joins TRBV7-2 to TRBJ2-4; 8 nucleotides match TRBD1. The CDR3 contains 17 residues. CDR1 and CDR2 (germline): SGHTA, FQGNSA. The V segment lost 0 bases and the J segment 5 bases; nucleotides outside the gene matches: 9. CDR3 sequence: CASSLARRQGRENIQYF. CDR3 DNA: TGTGCCAGCAGCTTAGCCCGGAGACAGGGGCGGGAAAACATTCAGTACTTC.

J is TRBJ2-7 and V is TRBV4-3; D might be TRBD2 (7 bases). The CDR3 is 17 amino acids. The V and J ends lost 0 bases and 5 bases respectively, with 20 bases between them. Germline-derived CDR1 and CDR2 are LGHNA and YSLEER. The CDR3 nucleotides are TGCGCCAGCAGCCAAGATCTTTATCGGGGGGCGCTCAACGAGCAGTACTTC. Translation gives CASSQDLYRGALNEQYF.

The chain has TRBV30 and TRBJ2-1; D is undetermined. Germline CDR1 is GTSNPN and CDR2 is SVGIG (reference sequence). CDR3 length: 13 amino acids. V lost 4 bases and J lost 2, with 9 bases in between. The CDR3 loop is CAWIPTPYNEQFF. The CDR3 nucleotides are TGTGCCTGGATTCCGACACCCTACAATGAGCAGTTCTTC. The complete variable domain, with remaining parts taken from reference TRBV30 and TRBJ2-1, reads SQTIHQWPATLVQPVGSPLSLECTVEGTSNPNLYWYRQAAGRGLQLLFYSVGIGQISSEVPQNLSASRPQDRQFILSSKKLLLSDSGFYLCAWIPTPYNEQFFGPGTRLTVL.

The CDR3 coding sequence is TGTGCCAGTAGTACCCTAGCGGGCCCCGCCGAACAGTACGAGCAGTACTTC. Encoded protein: CASSTLAGPAEQYEQYF. The V and J genes are TRBV19 and TRBJ2-7; 8 bases are shared with TRBD2. The trim removed 4 bases at V and 4 bases at J, leaving 15 bases unmatched. The CDR3 has 17 amino acids. The germline V gene encodes CDR1 LNHDA and CDR2 SQIVND (reference sequence).

This sequence joins TRBV19 and TRBJ2-2; possibly TRBD1 for D (6 bases). From germline, CDR1 is LNHDA and CDR2 SQIVND (reference sequence). This CDR3 spans 15 amino acids. The ends were cut back, 6 bases at V and 0 bases at J, with 11 bases in the middle. The DNA of the CDR3 is TGTGCCAGTAGCCCTACAGGGCCGAACACCGGGGAGCTGTTTTTT. Its translation is CASSPTGPNTGELFF.

The genes are TRBV5-6 and TRBJ2-2; 7 bases map to TRBD2. Per the germline V gene, CDR1 is SGHDT and CDR2 is YYEEEE. With 0 bases clipped from V and 3 bases from J, the junction kept 8 bases outside the gene matches. CDR3 length: 17 residues. CDR3: CASSLGRGGADTGELFF. DNA of the CDR3: TGTGCCAGCAGCTTGGGTCGGGGAGGGGCGGACACCGGGGAGCTGTTTTTT.

This clone was recorded only once. This rearrangement joins TRBV18 to TRBJ2-1, with D tentatively TRBD1 (5 bases). The V gene's germline CDR1 is KGHSH and CDR2 LQKENI. Trimming cost V 5 bases and J 5 bases, with 10 bases left between them. This CDR3 contains 13 residues. The CDR3 spells CASSSRQHNEQFF. The CDR3 DNA reads as TGTGCCAGCTCATCAAGACAGCACAATGAGCAGTTCTTC. The whole variable domain, filled in from reference TRBV18 and TRBJ2-1, reads NAGVMQNPRHLVRRRGQEARLRCSPMKGHSHVYWYRQLPEEGLKFMVYLQKENIIDESGMPKERFSAEFPKEGPSILRIQQVVRGDSAAYFCASSSRQHNEQFFGPGTRLTVL.

The gene calls are TRBV10-1 and TRBJ2-2; a possible D gene is TRBD1 (5 bases). Germline V lookup: CDR1 WNHNN, CDR2 SYGVQD (reference sequence). The V end was cut by 10 bases, the J end by 7 bases, with 13 bases between. This CDR3 region has 12 residues. CDR3 sequence: CANPRDVGELFF. The CDR3 DNA sequence: TGCGCCAACCCCAGGGATGTCGGGGAGCTGTTTTTT.

This rearrangement joins TRBV4-2 to TRBJ2-7; 10 nucleotides line up with TRBD1. CDR1 is LGHNA, CDR2 YNFKEQ, per germline. V shed 1 base and J 7 bases; nucleotides not matched to a gene: 4. The CDR3 sequence is 14 residues long. The CDR3 DNA sequence: TGTGCCAGCAGCCAAGGACAGGGGGCGAGTGAGCAGTACTTC. Translated, it gives CASSQGQGASEQYF.

This sequence joins TRBV7-2 and TRBJ2-7; TRBD1 agrees at 11 bases. V was clipped by 4 bases and J by 2 bases; unmatched bases: 1. Germline CDR1 reads SGHTA; CDR2 reads FQGNSA. The CDR3 is 14 residues long. The CDR3, as DNA: TGTGCCAGCAGCTCGGACAGGGGGCCCTACGAGCAGTACTTC. Residues: CASSSDRGPYEQYF.

V is TRBV5-1 and J is TRBJ2-7; D unclear. The germline V and J ends were trimmed by 0 bases and 1 base, with 8 bases remaining between them. The germline gives CDR1 SGHRS, CDR2 YFSETQ. The CDR3 is 14 residues long. The CDR3 region is CASSLGSVSYEQYF. The CDR3 nucleotides are TGCGCCAGCAGCTTGGGAAGCGTATCCTACGAGCAGTACTTC.